These 30 T cell receptor beta chains share one sample of origin, sequenced in a study of CD8+ T cells in alopecia areata. Sequencing used cDNA as its template, made by extracting RNA and reverse transcribing it. Only in-frame clones appear in the TCRdb table, and some are missing; sequencing was by immunoSEQ multiplex PCR. Of 100,000 or so clones listed, about three fifths were seen once; the top ten hold about 17%. Treatment indicated: oral pan-JAK inhibitor, 5-10 mg twice daily. Specimen: CD8+ T cells sorted from blood, collected at approximately week 56, from a patient treated with tofacitinib. These receptors were collected from a human donor with alopecia areata.

This chain joins TRBV27 and TRBJ2-2; 11 bases line up with TRBD1. This CDR3 comprises 18 residues. CDR1 is MNHEY, CDR2 SMNVEV, per germline (reference sequence). V gave up 5 bases and J gave up 5 bases; unmatched junction bases: 13. The CDR3 DNA is TGTGCCAGCAGTCACCTCCGTCGGACAGGGGGCCGTACCGGGGAGCTGTTTTTT. Encoded protein: CASSHLRRTGGRTGELFF.

The chain combines TRBV29-1 with TRBJ2-5; D tentatively fits TRBD1 or TRBD2 (6 bases each). The CDR3 runs to 14 residues. The V gene's germline CDR1 is SQVTM and CDR2 ANQGSEA. The germline V and J ends were trimmed by 4 bases and 0 bases, with 12 bases remaining between them. The CDR3 nucleotides are TGCAGCGTTGTGGGGGGCCAGTACCAAGAGACCCAGTACTTC. It yields the protein CSVVGGQYQETQYF.

As regards this clone: The junction and the germline gene differ at one end; a read error may be behind it. CDR3: CAGSDRPGNTIYF. CDR3 bases: TGTGCCGGCAGCGATCGGCCTGGAAACACCATATATTTT. The chain joins TRBV6-4 to TRBJ1-3; D gene unclear. This CDR3 region has 13 residues. CDR1 is MRHNA, CDR2 SNTAGT, per germline.

The chain combines TRBV7-9 with TRBJ1-5; no definite D call. Per germline, CDR1 SEHNR and CDR2 FQNEAQ (reference sequence). The length of the CDR3 is 12 residues. The V end lost 3 bases, the J end lost 5 bases, and 5 bases lay between the germline ends. Written as DNA, the CDR3 is TGTGCCAGCAGCTTGGAGGATCAGCCCCAGCATTTT. It codes for CASSLEDQPQHF.

V is TRBV4-1 and J is TRBJ1-1; no definite D call. Per germline, CDR1 MGHRA and CDR2 YSYEKL. Trimming removed 0 bases from V and 5 bases from J, with 22 bases in between. The CDR3 consists of 18 residues. The CDR3 DNA reads as TGCGCCAGCAGCCAAGATATGGCAGAACCATGGGGTATTACTGAAGCTTTCTTT. This sequence encodes CASSQDMAEPWGITEAFF.

The J gene is TRBJ2-2, the V gene TRBV13; 9 bases match TRBD1. J lost 0 bases, V lost 4 bases, and 12 bases had no gene match. Germline CDR1 reads PRHDT; CDR2 reads FYEKMQ (reference sequence). This CDR3 contains 19 residues. The CDR3 nucleotides read TGTGCCAGCAGCTCAACCCCGGGACAGGGACCGACGAACACCGGGGAGCTGTTTTTT. It is translated as CASSSTPGQGPTNTGELFF.

The J gene is TRBJ2-5, the V gene TRBV19; 10 nucleotides match TRBD1. From germline, CDR1 is LNHDA and CDR2 SQIVND (reference sequence). V trimming: 3 bases; J trimming: 4 bases; junction bases outside the gene matches: 5. The CDR3 has 15 amino acids. DNA of the CDR3: TGTGCCAGTAGTATTAGGACAGGGGGACGAGAGACCCAGTACTTC. Translation gives CASSIRTGGRETQYF.

The V gene is TRBV6-5, the J gene TRBJ2-7, with D possibly being TRBD2 (5 bases). CDR3 length equals 13 residues. Germline V gives CDR1 MNHEY, CDR2 SVGAGI. V lost 8 bases to trimming and J lost 4 bases, with 15 bases between them. CDR3 DNA sequence: TGTGCCAGCCGCGTTTTAGAGGGATACGAGCAGTACTTC. This sequence encodes CASRVLEGYEQYF.

The chain links TRBV5-6 to TRBJ1-1, with TRBD1 matching 8 bases. The CDR3 is made up of 17 amino acids. V shed 2 bases and J 0 bases; nucleotides not matched to a gene: 9. The germline CDR1 and CDR2 sequences are SGHDT and YYEEEE. The CDR3 loop reads CASSFPTGGPMNTEAFF. The CDR3 DNA is TGTGCCAGCAGCTTCCCAACAGGGGGACCTATGAACACTGAAGCTTTCTTT. Variable domain in full (rest from reference TRBV5-6 and TRBJ1-1): DAGVTQSPTHLIKTRGQQVTLRCSPKSGHDTVSWYQQALGQGPQFIFQYYEEEERQRGNFPDRFSGHQFPNYSSELNVNALLLGDSALYLCASSFPTGGPMNTEAFFGQGTRLTVV.

J is TRBJ2-1 and V is TRBV6-1; D is ambiguous. The CDR3 has 16 amino acids. Trimming removed 2 bases from V and 0 bases from J, with 11 bases in between. Germline V gene data show CDR1 as MNHNS and CDR2 as SASEGT. The CDR3 protein is CASSELRLSSYNEQFF. CDR3 nucleotide sequence: TGTGCCAGCAGTGAACTACGGCTGAGCTCCTACAATGAGCAGTTCTTC.

V usage is TRBV11-2 and J usage is TRBJ2-1; weak D call: TRBD2 (6 bases). V was trimmed by 3 bases and J by 2 bases, leaving 11 bases between them. The CDR3 contains 15 residues. Germline V CDR1 and CDR2: SGHAT, FQNNGV. DNA of the CDR3: TGTGCCAGCAGCTTTCACGCGGGAACCTACAATGAGCAGTTCTTC. It codes for CASSFHAGTYNEQFF.

CDR3 bases: TGTGCCAGCAGCGAGGCGCAGAGCAGGAGGGAGCAGTACTTC. It specifies CASSEAQSRREQYF. The chain is built from TRBV7-9 and TRBJ2-7; the D gene is possibly TRBD2 (5 bases). V was cut by 5 bases and J by 7 bases, with 18 bases left in between. The V gene's germline CDR1 is SEHNR and CDR2 FQNEAQ (reference sequence). CDR3 length equals 14 residues.

Of note for this clone: A far larger clone is one base from this, pointing to a likely read error. The chain recombines TRBV9 with TRBJ1-1; no firm D call. Trimming removed 0 bases at V and 3 bases at J, with 3 bases between. This CDR3 has 12 amino acids. Germline CDR1 SGDLS, CDR2 YYNGEE. For the CDR3, the DNA is TGTGCCAGCAGCGTAGGGGACACTGAAGCTTTCTTT. It yields the protein CASSVGDTEAFF. Looking up the rest from reference TRBV9 and TRBJ1-1 gives the full variable domain: DSGVTQTPKHLITATGQRVTLRCSPRSGDLSVYWYQQSLDQGLQFLIQYYNGEERAKGNILERFSAQQFPDLHSELNLSSLELGDSALYFCASSVGDTEAFFGQGTRLTVV.

The rearrangement joins TRBV5-6 to TRBJ2-7; the D gene is possibly TRBD1 (5 bases). V was shortened by 3 bases and J by 0 bases, with 13 bases between the two germline ends. The CDR3 extends over 15 amino acids. In germline, CDR1 is SGHDT, CDR2 YYEEEE. CDR3 nucleotides: TGTGCCAGCAGCTCAGGGCTTACAAGCTCCTACGAGCAGTACTTC. Translation gives CASSSGLTSSYEQYF.

The rearrangement links TRBV7-6 to TRBJ2-7; tentative D call: TRBD1 (5 bases). Trimming removed 3 bases at V and 7 bases at J, with 19 bases between. Per germline, CDR1 SGHVS and CDR2 FNYEAQ. The CDR3 has 15 residues. CDR3 coding DNA: TGTGCCAGCAGCTTGAGTCCAGGGCGCCCTTGGGAGCAGTACTTC. Amino acid sequence: CASSLSPGRPWEQYF.

The J gene is TRBJ2-5, the V gene TRBV13, with 12 bases identical to TRBD1. The CDR3 covers 15 residues. Germline assignment: CDR1 PRHDT and CDR2 FYEKMQ (reference sequence). After removal of 5 bases from V and 5 bases from J, the junction contained 6 bases not matched to a gene. CDR3 residues: CASSPPGQGAETQYF. The CDR3 bases are TGTGCCAGCAGCCCTCCGGGACAGGGGGCCGAGACCCAGTACTTC.

V gene TRBV6-5 combines with J gene TRBJ2-2; D is unclear. Trimming pared 6 bases from V and 5 bases from J, leaving 4 bases between. Germline V CDR1 and CDR2: MNHEY, SVGAGI. There are 11 residues in the CDR3. DNA for the CDR3: TGTGCCAGCAGCGCGACCGGGGAGCTGTTTTTT. Amino acids: CASSATGELFF.

The V and J genes are TRBV19 and TRBJ1-5; D unclear. V was cut by 7 bases and J by 6 bases, with 22 bases left in between. Germline CDR1 LNHDA, CDR2 SQIVND (reference sequence). The CDR3 is 16 residues long. The CDR3 DNA sequence: TGTGCCAGTACCGCCACCCCAGAGAGGGCGGGTCAGCCCCAGCATTTT. Protein: CASTATPERAGQPQHF.

The chain carries TRBV13 and TRBJ1-2; TRBD1 matches at 7 bases. This CDR3 is 14 amino acids long. V was clipped by 0 bases and J by 10 bases; unmatched bases: 8. CDR1 is PRHDT, CDR2 FYEKMQ, per germline (reference sequence). The CDR3 reads CASSLGTGMFAYTF. In nucleotides, the CDR3 is TGTGCCAGCAGCTTAGGGACAGGGATGTTTGCCTACACCTTC.

This clone was detected only a few times. The chain has TRBV30 and TRBJ2-7, with D perhaps given as TRBD1 or TRBD2 (5 bases each). The CDR3 is 14 residues long. Trimming cost V 4 bases and J 0 bases, with 13 bases left between them. From germline, CDR1 is GTSNPN and CDR2 SVGIG (reference sequence). The CDR3 DNA sequence: TGTGCCTGGACCCGGGACCCCGGCTCCTACGAGCAGTACTTC. Protein product: CAWTRDPGSYEQYF.

The rearrangement uses TRBV9 and TRBJ2-4; either TRBD1 or TRBD2 may fit D (5 bases each). Trimming removed 3 bases at V and 7 bases at J, with 17 bases between. The CDR3 has 15 residues. Per the germline V gene, CDR1 is SGDLS and CDR2 is YYNGEE. CDR3 bases: TGTGCCAGCAGCGCCACGGGGCAGGGTTTGAACATTCAGTACTTC. Encoded protein: CASSATGQGLNIQYF.

The chain is built from TRBV27 and TRBJ2-7; D might be TRBD2 (5 bases). The germline V gene encodes CDR1 MNHEY and CDR2 SMNVEV (reference sequence). The CDR3 sequence is 13 residues long. Trimming left V 5 bases short and J 5 bases short, with 13 bases between. The CDR3 DNA follows: TGTGCCAGCAGTACTAGACGTGTCGACGAGCAGTACTTC. Translating gives CASSTRRVDEQYF.

This chain connects TRBV4-1 to TRBJ2-5; D tentatively fits TRBD1 or TRBD2 (6 bases each). There are 14 residues in the CDR3. The germline V gene has CDR1 MGHRA and CDR2 YSYEKL. Trimming removed 2 bases at V and 5 bases at J, with 12 bases between. This chain's CDR3 is CASSQPGAGETQYF. As DNA, the CDR3 is TGCGCCAGCAGCCAACCAGGGGCGGGGGAGACCCAGTACTTC.

This clone has only a few counts. The chain uses TRBV19 and TRBJ1-1, with TRBD1 as a possible D gene (5 bases). This CDR3 has 14 residues. V dropped 3 bases and J dropped 6 bases, with 14 bases sitting between them. Germline V gene data show CDR1 as LNHDA and CDR2 as SQIVND (reference sequence). CDR3 sequence (DNA): TGTGCCAGTAGTATGGGACGGCTAGGGGCTGAAGCTTTCTTT. As protein: CASSMGRLGAEAFF.

The chain joins TRBV7-9 to TRBJ1-2, with 7 bases lining up with TRBD1. Looked up from germline, CDR1 is SEHNR and CDR2 is FQNEAQ (reference sequence). The CDR3 spans 13 residues. J lost 6 bases, V lost 5 bases, and 6 bases had no gene match. CDR3 nucleotides: TGTGCCAGCAGCGTGGGACAGAGCGATGGCTACACCTTC. Its translation: CASSVGQSDGYTF.

The chain has TRBV29-1 and TRBJ2-2; 7 positions match TRBD1. CDR3 length: 14 residues. V lost 3 bases, J lost 1 base, and 2 bases stayed unmatched. The germline V gene has CDR1 SQVTM and CDR2 ANQGSEA. CDR3 loop: CSVDTGENTGELFF. CDR3 sequence (DNA): TGCAGCGTTGACACAGGGGAGAACACCGGGGAGCTGTTTTTT.

This clone came up a few times. V and J are TRBV29-1 and TRBJ1-2, with 7 positions matching TRBD1. The CDR3 totals 14 residues. CDR1 and CDR2 from the germline V gene are SQVTM and ANQGSEA. With 1 base clipped from V and 7 bases from J, the junction kept 9 bases outside the gene matches. This CDR3 reads CSVEGVQGRGGYTF. The CDR3 DNA reads TGCAGCGTTGAAGGGGTACAGGGGAGAGGTGGCTACACCTTC.

Only a few counts were recorded for this clone. The J gene is TRBJ2-5, the V gene TRBV29-1; D ambiguous. The CDR3 consists of 14 residues. Germline CDR1 and CDR2: SQVTM and ANQGSEA. Trimming took 3 bases from V and 1 from J, leaving 12 bases between them. The CDR3 sequence is CSVDRSGPQETQYF. Written as DNA, the CDR3 is TGCAGCGTTGATCGCTCTGGGCCCCAAGAGACCCAGTACTTC.

The rearrangement links TRBV9 to TRBJ2-7; D might be TRBD2 (6 bases). This CDR3 region has 16 residues. CDR1 and CDR2 from the germline V gene are SGDLS and YYNGEE. V gave up 4 bases and J gave up 0 bases, with 17 bases separating them. CDR3 sequence reads: CASSPSAAGFSYEQYF. The CDR3 DNA reads as TGTGCCAGCAGCCCCAGTGCCGCGGGATTCTCCTACGAGCAGTACTTC.

A single count supports this clone. V is TRBV7-9 and J is TRBJ2-3, with D uncertain. This CDR3 comprises 12 residues. Per germline, CDR1 SEHNR and CDR2 FQNEAQ (reference sequence). Trimming cost V 5 bases and J 0 bases, with 3 bases left between them. CDR3 sequence (DNA): TGTGCCAGCAGCGGGAGCACAGATACGCAGTATTTT. Translation gives CASSGSTDTQYF. The whole variable domain, remainder taken from reference TRBV7-9 and TRBJ2-3, is DTGVSQNPRHKITKRGQNVTFRCDPISEHNRLYWYRQTLGQGPEFLTYFQNEAQLEKSRLLSDRFSAERPKGSFSTLEIQRTEQGDSAMYLCASSGSTDTQYFGPGTRLTVL.